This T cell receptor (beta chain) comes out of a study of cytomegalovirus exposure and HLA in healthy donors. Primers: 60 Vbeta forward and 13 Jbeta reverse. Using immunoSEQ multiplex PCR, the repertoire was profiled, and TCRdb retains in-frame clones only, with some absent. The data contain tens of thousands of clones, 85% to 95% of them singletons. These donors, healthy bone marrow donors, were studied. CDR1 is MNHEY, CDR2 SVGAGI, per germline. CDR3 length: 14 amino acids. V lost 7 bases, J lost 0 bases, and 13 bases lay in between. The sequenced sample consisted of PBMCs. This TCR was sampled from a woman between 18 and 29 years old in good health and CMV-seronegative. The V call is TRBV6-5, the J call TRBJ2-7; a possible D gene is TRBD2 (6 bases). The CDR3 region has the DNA TGTGCCAGCATGGCCCCTAGCGACTCCTACGAGCAGTACTTC. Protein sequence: CASMAPSDSYEQYF.